The rows below give T cell receptor beta chains drawn from one sample of a study of CD8 T cells in Susac syndrome. Via MiXCR, TCRdb re-called the immunoSEQ multiplex PCR reads, giving one row per CDR3 protein. The profile shows 200,000 to 250,000 distinct CDR3 sequences, approximately 90% of them singletons. Sequencing was done on a sample of CD8+ T cells from PBMCs. The receptors were sampled from a human donor with multiple sclerosis. Both conserved end residues are part of each CDR3.

J gene | V gene | CDR3 protein
TRBJ2-1 | TRBV6-1 | CAIRDLSYNEQFF
TRBJ2-1 | TRBV7-2 | CASSLGAGDEQFF
TRBJ2-1 | TRBV2 | CASSLGTAYNEQFF
TRBJ1-2 | TRBV27 | CASSSIGGDYGYTF
TRBJ2-1 | TRBV13 | CASRPAEGGYNEQFF
TRBJ2-3 | TRBV20-1 | CSACGRGGPPDTQYF
TRBJ2-7 | TRBV13 | CASSLGTLGQGKSEQYF
TRBJ2-2 | TRBV9 | CASSPGGTEEGTGELFF
TRBJ2-7 | TRBV2 | CASSADGEQYF
TRBJ2-7 | TRBV2 | CASIPGAYAPYEQYF
TRBJ1-1 | TRBV12-5 | CASGSEVNTEAFF
TRBJ2-3 | TRBV5-1 | CASSSGLAGGGSTDTQYF
TRBJ1-2 | TRBV2 | CASSEVIPRTGHRNYGYTF
TRBJ1-2 | TRBV12-3/TRBV12-4 | CASRPGGLGEGYTF
TRBJ2-5 | TRBV12-3/TRBV12-4 | CASSFAMEAETQYF
TRBJ2-2 | TRBV28 | CAISQGGSRAGELFF
TRBJ2-7 | TRBV11-2 | CASSLGGQGSEQYF